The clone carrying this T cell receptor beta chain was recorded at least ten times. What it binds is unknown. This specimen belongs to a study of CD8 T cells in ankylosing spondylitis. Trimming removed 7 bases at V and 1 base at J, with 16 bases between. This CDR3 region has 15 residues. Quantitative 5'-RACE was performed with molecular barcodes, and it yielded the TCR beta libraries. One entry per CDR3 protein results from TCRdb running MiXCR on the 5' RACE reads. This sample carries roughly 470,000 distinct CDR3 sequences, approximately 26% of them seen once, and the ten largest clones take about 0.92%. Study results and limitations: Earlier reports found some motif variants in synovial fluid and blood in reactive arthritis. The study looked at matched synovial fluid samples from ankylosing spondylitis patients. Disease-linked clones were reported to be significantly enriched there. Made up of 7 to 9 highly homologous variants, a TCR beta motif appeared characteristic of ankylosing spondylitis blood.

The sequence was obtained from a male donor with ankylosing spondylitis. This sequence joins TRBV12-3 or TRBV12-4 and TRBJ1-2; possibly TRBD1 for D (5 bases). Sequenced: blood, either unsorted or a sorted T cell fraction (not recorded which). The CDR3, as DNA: TGTGCCAGCACCAGACATCCCGACAGTAACTATGGCTACACCTTC. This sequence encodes CASTRHPDSNYGYTF.